This T cell receptor beta chain comes out of a study of T cells after yellow fever vaccination. General study points: Repertoires obtained by FACS sorting could include abundant clonotypes that entered as contaminants from the bulk population. A small share of clonotypes appeared in both CD4 and CD8 compartments.

The germline CDR1 and CDR2 sequences are KGHDR and SFDVKD. V dropped 4 bases and J dropped 3; count of bases not matched to a gene: 8. This CDR3 has 16 residues. As to this clonotype: No antigen is known for it.

TCR cDNA, made by 5'RACE template switching, carried an added universal primer site and UMIs. Each CDR3 protein gets one entry after TCRdb re-called the 5' RACE reads with MiXCR. Of roughly 300,000 distinct CDR3 sequences listed, roughly 8.4% are singletons. The receptor was derived from a man younger than 35 who received the YFV17D yellow fever vaccine. The chain couples TRBV24-1 to TRBJ2-1; 7 nucleotides align to TRBD1. Sample: PBMCs, taken approximately 47 days after the first yellow fever vaccination. The CDR3 DNA is TGTGCCACCAGTGAGCAGACAGGGTGGGTCTACAATGAGCAGTTCTTC. Translation: CATSEQTGWVYNEQFF.